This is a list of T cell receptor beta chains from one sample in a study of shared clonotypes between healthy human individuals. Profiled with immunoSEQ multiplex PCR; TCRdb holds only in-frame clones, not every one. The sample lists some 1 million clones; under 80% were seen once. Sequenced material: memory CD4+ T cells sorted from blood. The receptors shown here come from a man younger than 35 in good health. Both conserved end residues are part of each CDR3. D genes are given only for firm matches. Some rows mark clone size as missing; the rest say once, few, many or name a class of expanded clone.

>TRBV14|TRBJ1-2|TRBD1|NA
CASSPGQGGYGYTF
TGTGCCAGCAGCCCCGGACAGGGGGGCTATGGCTACACCTTC
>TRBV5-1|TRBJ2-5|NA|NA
CASSLADGAETQYF
TGCGCCAGCAGCTTGGCCGATGGGGCTGAGACCCAGTACTTC
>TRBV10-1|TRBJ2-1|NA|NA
CASINPIHGTERNEQFF
TGCGCCAGCATAAACCCCATACACGGGACTGAGAGAAATGAGCAGTTCTTC
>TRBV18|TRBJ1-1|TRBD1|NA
CASSRVTGGGGYTEAFF
TGTGCCAGCTCACGAGTGACAGGGGGAGGTGGGTACACTGAAGCTTTCTTT
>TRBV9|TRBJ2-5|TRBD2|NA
CASSVGVRGGQETQYF
TGTGCCAGCAGCGTAGGAGTTCGGGGGGGCCAAGAGACCCAGTACTTC
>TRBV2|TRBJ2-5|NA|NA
CASSLSPETQYF
TGTGCCAGCAGCCTTAGCCCGGAGACCCAGTACTTC
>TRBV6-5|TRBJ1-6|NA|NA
CASSYVDSPLHF
TGTGCCAGCAGTTATGTTGATTCACCCCTCCACTTT
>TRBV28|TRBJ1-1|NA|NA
CASSLTYQGTEAFF
TGTGCCAGCAGTTTGACGTATCAAGGCACTGAAGCTTTCTTT
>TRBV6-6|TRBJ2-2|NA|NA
CASTPGTGGLFF
TGTGCCAGCACCCCCGGGACCGGTGGGCTGTTTTTT
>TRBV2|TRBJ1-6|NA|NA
CASSDRGSGSPLHF
TGTGCCAGCAGTGACCGGGGCAGTGGTTCACCCCTCCACTTT
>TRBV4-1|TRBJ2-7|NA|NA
CASSQAVSGGVYEQYF
TGCGCCAGCAGCCAAGCGGTTTCAGGTGGGGTCTACGAGCAGTACTTC
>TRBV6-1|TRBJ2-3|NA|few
CASSDRGEWDTQYF
TGTGCCAGCAGTGACAGGGGGGAATGGGATACGCAGTATTTT
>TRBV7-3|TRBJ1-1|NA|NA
CASSLTEHTEAFF
TGTGCCAGCAGCTTGACGGAGCACACTGAAGCTTTCTTT
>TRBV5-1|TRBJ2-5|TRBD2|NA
CASSLAASGFLAGETQYF
TGCGCCAGCAGCTTGGCTGCTAGCGGGTTTCTAGCGGGTGAGACCCAGTACTTC
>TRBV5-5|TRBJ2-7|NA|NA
CASSFYGSSYEQYF
TGTGCCAGCAGCTTTTACGGTTCCTCCTACGAGCAGTACTTC
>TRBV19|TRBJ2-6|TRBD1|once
CASSTRTGPNVLTF
TGTGCCAGTAGTACCCGGACAGGCCCCAACGTCCTGACTTTC
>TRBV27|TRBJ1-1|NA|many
CASSRTGTMNTEAFF
TGTGCCAGCAGCCGCACCGGGACTATGAACACTGAAGCTTTCTTT
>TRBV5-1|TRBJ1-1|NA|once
CASRPGMNTEAFF
TGCGCCAGCAGGCCAGGGATGAACACTGAAGCTTTCTTT
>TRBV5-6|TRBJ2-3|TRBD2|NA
CASSQGLAGGTDTQYF
TGTGCCAGCAGCCAGGGGTTAGCGGGGGGGACAGATACGCAGTATTTT
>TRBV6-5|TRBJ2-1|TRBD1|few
CASRLQGANNEQFF
TGTGCCAGCAGGCTACAGGGGGCGAACAATGAGCAGTTCTTC
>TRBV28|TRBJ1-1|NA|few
CASGGARIAFF
TGTGCCAGCGGGGGGGCACGGATAGCTTTCTTT
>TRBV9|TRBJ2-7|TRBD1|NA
CASSVRQGAGYEQYF
TGTGCCAGCAGCGTCCGACAGGGTGCGGGCTACGAGCAGTACTTC
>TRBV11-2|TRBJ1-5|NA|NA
CASSLDSGGSGQPQHF
TGTGCCAGCAGCTTAGATTCCGGGGGATCAGGGCAGCCCCAGCATTTT
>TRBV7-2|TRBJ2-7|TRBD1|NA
CASSPNTGQGLEQYF
TGTGCCAGCAGCCCAAACACGGGACAGGGGTTAGAGCAGTACTTC
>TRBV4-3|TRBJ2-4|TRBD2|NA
CASSQVGPGTKVQYF
TGCGCCAGCAGCCAAGTCGGACCCGGGACTAAGGTTCAGTACTTC
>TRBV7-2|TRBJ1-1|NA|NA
CASSLAGRNEEAFF
TGTGCCAGCAGCTTAGCGGGCCGGAATGAGGAAGCTTTCTTT
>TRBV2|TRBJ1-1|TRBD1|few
CASRPGGVNTEAFF
TGTGCCAGCAGGCCAGGGGGGGTGAACACTGAAGCTTTCTTT
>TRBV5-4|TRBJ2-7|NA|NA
CASSPAAQGEQYF
TGTGCCAGCAGCCCAGCGGCACAGGGAGAGCAGTACTTC
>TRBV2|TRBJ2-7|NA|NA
CASSEVDRTGNIEQYF
TGTGCCAGCAGTGAAGTGGACAGAACAGGGAATATCGAGCAGTACTTC
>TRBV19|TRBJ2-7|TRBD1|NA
CASKSGGSYEQYF
TGTGCCAGTAAGTCAGGGGGCTCCTACGAGCAGTACTTC
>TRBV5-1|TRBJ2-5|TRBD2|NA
CASSLGSSGRGETQYF
TGCGCCAGCAGCTTGGGGTCTAGCGGGAGGGGAGAGACCCAGTACTTC
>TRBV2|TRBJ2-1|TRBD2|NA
CASRGGAGATYNEQFF
TGTGCCAGCAGGGGGGGAGCGGGAGCTACCTACAATGAGCAGTTCTTC
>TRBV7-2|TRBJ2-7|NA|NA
CASSLAFGTYYEQYF
TGTGCCAGCAGCTTAGCCTTCGGGACATACTACGAGCAGTACTTC
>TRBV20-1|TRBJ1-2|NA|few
CSEGYGYTF
TGCAGTGAGGGGTATGGCTACACCTTC
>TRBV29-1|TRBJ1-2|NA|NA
CSVELMTSPGGYTF
TGCAGCGTCGAACTAATGACTTCCCCGGGCGGCTACACCTTC
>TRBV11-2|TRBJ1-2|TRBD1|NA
CASSPRTGYGYTF
TGTGCCAGCAGCCCCCGGACAGGCTATGGCTACACCTTC
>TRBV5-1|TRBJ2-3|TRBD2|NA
CASSLSGGRAGDTQYF
TGCGCCAGCAGCTTGTCCGGCGGGAGGGCCGGAGATACGCAGTATTTT
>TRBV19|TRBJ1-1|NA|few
CASSGGAGTANTEAFF
TGTGCCAGTAGTGGAGGGGCCGGGACGGCAAACACTGAAGCTTTCTTT
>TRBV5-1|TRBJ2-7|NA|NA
CASSPKGPNSYEQYF
TGCGCCAGCAGCCCAAAGGGACCGAACTCCTACGAGCAGTACTTC
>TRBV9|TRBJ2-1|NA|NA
CASSVVSLGEQFF
TGTGCCAGCAGCGTAGTTTCTTTGGGTGAGCAGTTCTTC
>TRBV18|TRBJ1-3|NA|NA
CASSPQGVDGNTIYF
TGTGCCAGCTCACCACAGGGCGTCGATGGAAACACCATATATTTT
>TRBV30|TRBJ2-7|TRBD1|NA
CARTGGTYEQYF
TGTGCCAGGACAGGGGGCACGTACGAGCAGTACTTC
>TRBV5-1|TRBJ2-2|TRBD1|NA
CASERTGGDTGELFF
TGCGCCAGCGAAAGGACAGGGGGCGACACCGGGGAGCTGTTTTTT
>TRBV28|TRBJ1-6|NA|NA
CASSLLSQSGSSPLHF
TGTGCCAGCAGTTTGTTGTCCCAGTCTGGTTCTTCACCCCTCCACTTT
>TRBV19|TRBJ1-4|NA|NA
CASSIVTGGSNEKLFF
TGTGCCAGTAGTATAGTAACCGGGGGTTCTAATGAAAAACTGTTTTTT
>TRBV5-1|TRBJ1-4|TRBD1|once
CASSKEGQANEKLFF
TGCGCCAGCAGCAAGGAGGGACAGGCTAACGAAAAACTGTTTTTT
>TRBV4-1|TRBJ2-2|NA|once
CASSHRSNTGELFF
TGCGCCAGCAGCCACCGGTCGAACACCGGGGAGCTGTTTTTT
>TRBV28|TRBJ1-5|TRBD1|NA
CASSFSGTGGNQPQHF
TGTGCCAGCAGTTTTTCCGGGACAGGGGGCAATCAGCCCCAGCATTTT
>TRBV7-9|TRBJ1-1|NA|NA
CASSLAGTATTEAFF
TGTGCCAGCAGCTTAGCAGGAACCGCCACCACTGAAGCTTTCTTT
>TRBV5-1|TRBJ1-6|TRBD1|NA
CASSYLGDRYWSPLHF
TGCGCCAGCAGCTACCTCGGGGACAGGTATTGGTCACCCCTCCACTTT
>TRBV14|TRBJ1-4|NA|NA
CASSQGAKEKLFF
TGTGCCAGCAGCCAGGGGGCGAAAGAAAAACTGTTTTTT
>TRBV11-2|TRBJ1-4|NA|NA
CASSPPGQGRKLFF
TGTGCCAGCAGCCCACCAGGCCAGGGTAGAAAACTGTTTTTT
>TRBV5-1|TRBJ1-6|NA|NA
CASSLEGDPNSPLHF
TGCGCCAGCAGCTTGGAAGGGGACCCCAATTCACCCCTCCACTTT
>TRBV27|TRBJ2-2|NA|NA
CAILSRDTYTGELFF
TGTGCCATCCTTTCCCGGGACACCTACACCGGGGAGCTGTTTTTT
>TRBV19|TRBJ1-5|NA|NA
CASRTTTNSNQPQHF
TGTGCCAGTAGGACCACGACCAACAGCAATCAGCCCCAGCATTTT
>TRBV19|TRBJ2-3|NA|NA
CASRSSSADTQYF
TGTGCCAGTAGAAGCAGTAGCGCAGATACGCAGTATTTT
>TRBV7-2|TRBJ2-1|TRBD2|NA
CASSLRRLAGFGNEQFF
TGTGCCAGCAGCTTAAGGCGTCTAGCGGGGTTTGGCAATGAGCAGTTCTTC
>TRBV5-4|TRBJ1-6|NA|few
CASKSTVPNSPLHF
TGTGCCAGCAAGTCGACAGTTCCTAATTCACCCCTCCACTTT